A selection of T cell receptor beta chains follows, all from one sample in a study of T cells after somatic rescue of genetic block. The method was immunoSEQ multiplex PCR; TCRdb's version includes in-frame clones alone and lacks a portion of them. The table shows 110,000 or so clones, with approximately 90% occurring only once. The sequenced material came from peripheral blood mononuclear cells (PBMCs). These receptors all come from a woman younger than 35. Each CDR3 is given with its conserved first and last residue. The D gene is left open where the match is weak. Size is stated for part of the rows, as once, few or many counts, or as a class when the clone is expanded.

v_call: TRBV7-2
j_call: TRBJ1-2
d_call: NA
clone_size: NA
cdr3_aa: CASSWGRNYGYTF
cdr3_nt: TGTGCCAGCAGCTGGGGCAGAAACTATGGCTACACCTTC

v_call: TRBV14
j_call: TRBJ2-7
d_call: NA
clone_size: NA
cdr3_aa: CASSYSFPYEQYF
cdr3_nt: TGTGCCAGCAGTTACAGCTTCCCCTACGAGCAGTACTTC

v_call: TRBV7-3
j_call: TRBJ2-5
d_call: TRBD2
clone_size: NA
cdr3_aa: CASSLSAGGQKSQYF
cdr3_nt: TGTGCCAGCAGCCTATCGGCGGGGGGCCAGAAAAGCCAGTACTTC

v_call: TRBV4-3
j_call: TRBJ1-3
d_call: NA
clone_size: NA
cdr3_aa: CASSQVVGVRTGNTIYF
cdr3_nt: TGCGCCAGCAGCCAAGTAGTGGGCGTTAGGACGGGAAACACCATATATTTT

v_call: TRBV6-4
j_call: TRBJ2-3
d_call: TRBD2
clone_size: few
cdr3_aa: CASSAAGGQTDTQYF
cdr3_nt: TGTGCCAGCAGTGCGGCGGGGGGGCAAACAGATACGCAGTATTTT

v_call: TRBV27
j_call: TRBJ1-5
d_call: NA
clone_size: NA
cdr3_aa: CASRTSLYQPQHF
cdr3_nt: TGTGCCAGCAGGACATCATTATATCAGCCCCAGCATTTT

v_call: TRBV4-2
j_call: TRBJ2-5
d_call: TRBD2
clone_size: NA
cdr3_aa: CASSRFSSGGEETQYF
cdr3_nt: TGTGCCAGCAGCCGTTTTTCTAGCGGGGGGGAAGAGACCCAGTACTTC

v_call: TRBV27
j_call: TRBJ1-2
d_call: NA
clone_size: NA
cdr3_aa: CASRPPHAVYGYTF
cdr3_nt: TGTGCCAGCAGGCCCCCACACGCCGTCTATGGCTACACCTTC

v_call: TRBV5-8
j_call: TRBJ1-5
d_call: NA
clone_size: NA
cdr3_aa: CASSLVGASTPNQPQHF
cdr3_nt: TGTGCCAGCAGCTTGGTAGGGGCCTCAACGCCGAATCAGCCCCAGCATTTT

v_call: TRBV4-1
j_call: TRBJ1-3
d_call: NA
clone_size: NA
cdr3_aa: CASSQDPGGSGNTIYF
cdr3_nt: TGCGCCAGCAGCCAAGATCCGGGGGGCTCTGGAAACACCATATATTTT

v_call: TRBV27
j_call: TRBJ1-5
d_call: NA
clone_size: NA
cdr3_aa: CASSLHRDSNQPQHF
cdr3_nt: TGTGCCAGCAGTCTCCACAGGGATAGCAATCAGCCCCAGCATTTT